This TCR beta chain was recorded in a study of CD8+CD57+ T cells in acquired aplastic anemia. Study context: The DNA of sorted CD4+ and CD8+ cells averaged roughly 3.2 ug. Study-level findings and limits: Patients and healthy controls showed no significant CD8+ Simpson's diversity difference. Twenty-nine shared CD8+ CDR3s appeared highly expressed within patients' immunodominant clones.

CDR3 and TCR beta VDJ profiling relied on genomic DNA as the template. Each CDR3 protein gets one entry after TCRdb re-called the reads with MiXCR. The repertoire holds 160,000 or so distinct CDR3 sequences, with more than 45% as singletons. In patients chosen for sequencing, flow cytometry had shown CD8+CD57+ cell expansion. Patients, without exception, had severe acquired aplastic anemia. This clonotype was seen many times. Antigen specificity is unknown. V lost 1 base, J lost 4 bases, and 4 bases stayed unmatched. The CDR3 has 15 amino acids. The sequence was obtained from a human donor with aplastic anemia. Sequenced: sorted CD4+, CD8+, or CD8+CD57+ T cells (not recorded which) from PBMCs. The chain carries TRBV12-3 or TRBV12-4 and TRBJ2-1; TRBD2 matches 7 bases. The DNA of the CDR3 is TGTGCCAGCAGTTTAGTACTAGCGAGGTACAATGAGCAGTTCTTC. Protein sequence: CASSLVLARYNEQFF.